A selection of T cell receptor beta chains follows, all from one sample in a study of radiotherapy plus CTLA-4 blockade in lung cancer. TCRdb keeps only in-frame clones here, not all; method: immunoSEQ multiplex PCR. In the table there are roughly 50,000 clones, more than 60% of which are singletons. The input for sequencing was peripheral blood, taken from a patient treated with radiotherapy plus ipilimumab. These receptors were collected from a human donor with non-small cell lung cancer who had a partial response to radiotherapy plus ipilimumab. Each CDR3 is given with its conserved first and last residue. D genes are given only for firm matches. Expanded clones are given a class, and other clones once, few, many or no size at all.

>-|TRBV4-1|18|-|TRBJ1-1
TGCGCCAGCAGCCAAGATAAGGGGCGCGCAGGGAAAGACACTGAAGCTTTCTTT
CASSQDKGRAGKDTEAFF
>-|TRBV4-2|17|TRBD1|TRBJ1-1
TGTGCCAGCAGCCAGGGAATTTTGACAGGGGAGAACACTGAAGCTTTCTTT
CASSQGILTGENTEAFF
>-|TRBV5-1|15|-|TRBJ1-5
TGCGCCAGCAGCCTTGATGGGGGGAGCAATCAGCCCCAGCATTTT
CASSLDGGSNQPQHF
>-|TRBV28|15|-|TRBJ1-5
TGTGCCAGCAGCTCGCTAGGGGGGGGACGACAGCCCCAGCATTTT
CASSSLGGGRQPQHF
>-|TRBV7-2|13|-|TRBJ1-2
TGTGCCAGTAGCTTCGACAGGAATTTGGGCTACACCTTC
CASSFDRNLGYTF
>-|TRBV7-8|15|TRBD2|TRBJ2-1
TGTGCCAGCAGCTTTTGGGGGGGAGTCGTCAATGAGCAGTTCTTC
CASSFWGGVVNEQFF
>-|TRBV7-2|16|TRBD1|TRBJ2-7
TGTGCCAGCAGCTTAGCCGGGACAGGGGCTTTTCACGAGCAGTACTTC
CASSLAGTGAFHEQYF
>-|TRBV7-9|13|-|TRBJ2-5
TGTGCCAGCAGCTTAGCAGAAGAGGAGACCCAGTACTTC
CASSLAEEETQYF
>-|TRBV7-6|16|-|TRBJ2-2
TGTGCCAGCAGCTTACTGGACATTACGAACACCGGGGAGCTGTTTTTT
CASSLLDITNTGELFF
>-|TRBV5-4|16|-|TRBJ2-2
TGTGCCAGCAGTTGGGGAGGCGGGGTGAACACCGGGGAGCTGTTTTTT
CASSWGGGVNTGELFF
>-|TRBV27|15|TRBD1|TRBJ2-7
TGTGCCAGCAGTTTGATGGGACAGGGGGGCTACGAGCAGTACTTC
CASSLMGQGGYEQYF
>-|TRBV7-9|13|TRBD2|TRBJ2-3
TGTGCCAGCAGGACTAGCGGCCCAGATACGCAGTATTTT
CASRTSGPDTQYF
>once|TRBV2|16|TRBD2|TRBJ2-2
TGTGCCAGCAGTTCCACTAGCGGGGGGGACACCGGGGAGCTGTTTTTT
CASSSTSGGDTGELFF
>-|TRBV2|13|-|TRBJ2-1
TGTGCCAGCAGTGAAGTGGGGGGTAATGAGCAGTTCTTC
CASSEVGGNEQFF
>-|TRBV5-6|18|TRBD1|TRBJ2-5
TGTGCCAGCAGCTTGGAAGGGACAGGGGGGTTCTTGGGAGAGACCCAGTACTTC
CASSLEGTGGFLGETQYF
>-|TRBV7-9|14|-|TRBJ2-3
TGTGCCAGCAGCTCGACTGGGTCCACAGATACGCAGTATTTT
CASSSTGSTDTQYF
>-|TRBV6-1|14|-|TRBJ1-4
TGTGCCAGCGTTGCGGGGGGCGCGGTTGAAAAACTGTTTTTT
CASVAGGAVEKLFF
>few|TRBV30|13|-|TRBJ1-1
TGTGCCTGGTGGGGACTCCCGAACACTGAAGCTTTCTTT
CAWWGLPNTEAFF
>-|TRBV7-2|16|-|TRBJ2-1
TGTGCCAGCAGCTTAGGCAGGGGACCCCGGAGGAATGAGCAGTTCTTC
CASSLGRGPRRNEQFF
>-|TRBV6-5|14|-|TRBJ1-6
TGTGCCAGCAGTGGGGGGAATCCTACTTCACCCCTCCACTTT
CASSGGNPTSPLHF
>-|TRBV10-3|18|TRBD2|TRBJ2-1
TGTGCCATCAGTGGGACTAGCGGGGGGGCCTCATCCTACAATGAGCAGTTCTTC
CAISGTSGGASSYNEQFF
>-|TRBV9|18|TRBD2|TRBJ2-5
TGTGCCAGCAGCGCCAGTAGCGGGGGCCACCCCTCCCAAGAGACCCAGTACTTC
CASSASSGGHPSQETQYF